This record looks at one T cell receptor beta chain sequence and its context. Its antigen has not been determined. No base-level quality is on record; no much larger clone is a single base apart. The data stem from a study of cytomegalovirus exposure and HLA in healthy donors (dated by TCRdb to 2015 to 2018). Study-level background: In an earlier analysis of 450 to 750 of the donors, around 290 Gb of sequence data and 117 million unique TCR beta sequences from roughly 190 million T cells were reported. The study used immunosequencing to profile the T cell repertoires of some 600 subjects and linked those repertoires to cytomegalovirus serostatus. Both class I and class II loci were covered by HLA typing, at four-digit resolution. To decide whether each TCR beta V gene segment behaved as functional or pseudogenic, an earlier analysis of some 540 of the donors relied on high-throughput TCR beta sequencing. An early release covering 500 to 750 HLA-typed donors comprised approximately 300 gigabases of sequencing data and roughly 85 million unique TCR sequences. Among roughly 370 genotyped donors of the cohort, an average of about 240,000 unique TCR beta nucleotide sequences were sequenced per donor, around 20% of them non-productive. Besides the first cohort of 666 subjects, a separate validation cohort made up of 95 to 150 different subjects was used. A few DR-DQ haplotypes were treated as single units for association and clustering because of strong linkage in the cohort. High-throughput TCR immunosequencing, statistical association of individual TCRs with disease status, and machine learning were combined to predict cytomegalovirus infection status. The later analysis used no new phenotypic data to find candidate immune exposures, relying instead on TCR beta sequences and their occurrence across donors. The study was designed to test whether signatures of past pathogen exposure could be identified by cataloging public T cell receptors. A later analysis re-examined previously published TCR beta repertoires from 600 to 700 donors and added high-resolution HLA genotyping to investigate patterns of TCR occurrence. A later genetic analysis used genome-wide SNP genotypes for about 55% of the 666 donors, treating that subset as a discovery cohort. Typing coverage differed by locus: A, B, C, DRB1 and DQB1 were typed in roughly 620-630 donors, DQA1 in 522, DPA1 in some 610, and DPB1 in just under 480. Alongside the repertoire data, information on donor age, sex, ethnicity and CMV serostatus was compiled. The genetic ancestry cluster associated with self-reported Caucasian donors included 81% of the roughly 400 genotyped donors. All discovery cohort repertoires had been generated using a single sequencing platform. Results and caveats for the whole study, not just this receptor: The classifier was reported to diagnose cytomegalovirus status with high specificity and sensitivity in both the original and validation cohorts. It was suggested by the authors that the approach could potentially be generalized to other disease states and immunological phenotypes. A group of highly shared sequence variants was considered likely to be a technical artifact of the sequencing pipeline. The only immune exposure information available for the cohort was CMV serostatus. According to a later genetic analysis, donors in an Asian-associated ancestry cluster had fewer N-insertions in productive TCRs than the approximately 630-donor mean. The 87-base-pair reads could not distinguish some IMGT-functional V segments, including TRBV6-2 and TRBV6-3, so those segments were excluded. Because counts were too low, roughly 16 rarely observed V segments, including chromosome 9 orphons, were left out of the earlier analysis of 500 to 650 of the donors. In a later analysis, TCR association rates were found to vary across HLA loci, with the most associated TCRs seen for DRB1 alleles and the fewest for HLA-C alleles. HLA typing was unavailable for some donors at each locus, so association tests used only the typed subset. According to a later analysis, parvovirus B19, influenza, CMV and Epstein-Barr virus appeared linked to several top co-occurrence clusters. V-gene and J-gene trimming of TCR beta chains was associated with a missense DCLRE1C variant in a later genetic analysis, and the association was replicated in an independent cohort. A further reported finding was that TCR beta sequences accurately predicted the HLA-A and HLA-B alleles for most subjects in the first cohort. A later analysis found that most CMV-associated TCR beta chains appeared HLA-restricted, with HLA associations seemingly driven largely by CMV exposure. Presence/absence analyses assumed roughly uniform sequencing depth across donors, an assumption that may not hold. At a false discovery rate of 0.05, a later analysis linked 15,000 to 20,000 TCR beta sequences to specific HLA alleles. The cohort was sequenced for TCR beta chains only, and without alpha or paired-chain data the features that could be detected were limited. In the study, 164 TCR beta chains were listed as associated with cytomegalovirus. Linkage disequilibrium might explain the correlated functional status among segregating V segments, but an unknown experimental factor could not be excluded. A few of the identified cytomegalovirus-associated TCR beta chains were confirmed in vitro to be specific for cytomegalovirus antigens. While some public TCRs were present in many individuals, most TCR sequences turned up only very rarely across donors. When HLA alleles, especially DR and DQ, strongly co-occurred, attributing TCR associations to individual alleles was difficult. In a later analysis, HLA-associated TCR beta chains showed more clonal expansion and lower generation probabilities than non-associated chains that were equally common. In an earlier analysis of approximately 590 of the donors, most TCR beta V segments appeared in productive rearrangements about 87% or about 30% of the time, broadly matching IMGT annotations.

The cohort consisted of 666 healthy bone marrow donors. At the time of sampling, all cohort members were nominally healthy, though unrecorded immune exposures were likely present. The donor tested CMV seropositive, placing the donor among the approximately 290 seropositive members of the cohort. Every donor gave a peripheral blood sample, and the peripheral blood mononuclear cells from that sample were used for TCR beta sequencing. The Qiagen DNeasy Blood Extraction Kit was used to extract genomic DNA from the blood cell samples. From the cysteine through the phenylalanine, the CDR3 covers 16 amino acids. The only DNA kept is the CDR3, 48 bases in frame from the first base. Unmatched junction bases come to 11, with V trimmed by 0 bases and J by 9 bases. For CDR1 and CDR2, the germline V gene (reference sequence) lists LNHNV and YYDKDF. Libraries were prepared through the immunoSEQ multiplex PCR assay. The multiplex PCR relied on a mix of 60 forward primers for TCR Vbeta segments and 13 reverse primers for TCR Jbeta segments. Amplification of the CDR3 region of rearranged TCR beta genes was performed with a multiplex PCR assay on genomic DNA. The amplified TCR beta libraries were sequenced on the Illumina HiSeq System as 87-base-pair reads. Per the original workflow: A later analysis counted about 80 million unique TCR beta chains across the 640 or so repertoires, and around 12 million of these chains were shared by at least two donors. A nearest-neighbor algorithm error-corrected the raw reads and collapsed the reads into unique sequences, merging closely related sequences to remove PCR and sequencing errors. CDR3 sequences were aligned to IMGT reference sequences to assign V, D and J gene segments. For a sequence to be retained, a match of at least six nucleotides to both a V gene segment and a J gene segment was required. Rearrangements were classified as productive when the CDR3 lacked stop codons and remained in frame with V and J, and all other rearrangements were classified as non-productive. CDR3 was defined according to IMGT convention as the region running from the second conserved V-encoded cysteine to the conserved J-encoded phenylalanine. In an earlier analysis of approximately 500 of the donors, sequences lacking an unambiguous match to a single V gene segment were excluded. In an earlier analysis of 587 of the donors, a V segment was called functional when productive rearrangements were above 56.7%, and segregating when the standard deviation between donors exceeded 5%. To diagnose cytomegalovirus status from the catalog of TCR beta chain sequences, a statistical classification framework was built. In a later analysis, V and J genes were assigned by comparing TCR nucleotide sequences against IMGT/GENE-DB human TR gene sequences. The TCRdist pipeline was used in a later analysis to assign CDR3 sequences and most-parsimonious VDJ recombination scenarios. In a later analysis, each TCR beta chain was defined by its CDR3 amino acid sequence together with its V-gene family, and reads without a unique V-gene family were excluded. As a way to deal with suspected cross-contamination and a sequencing artifact, a later analysis dropped 640 or so nucleotide sequences that were highly shared and had low generation probability. A later analysis calculated a clonal expansion index for each public chain from normalized within-repertoire ranks of inferred template counts. In a later analysis, generation probabilities were computed using a VDJ recombination model fitted to out-of-frame rearrangements, and the results were checked against IGoR. A later analysis scored TCR-TCR, TCR-HLA and TCR-CMV co-occurrence with hypergeometric tests, applying a repertoire-size bias correction to TCR pairs. To estimate false discovery rates, a later analysis permuted the HLA or CMV assignments 20 times. In a later analysis, co-occurring TCRs were grouped using DBSCAN, with TCRdist sequence similarity added in when clustering inside HLA-allele-positive subsets. For co-occurrence clustering, repertoires with fewer than 30,000 or more than 120,000 public chains were excluded, along with five repertoires with anomalous nucleotide sharing. Imported from immuneACCESS, the table was reduced by TCRdb to in-frame sequences with V and J called. These copies leave out some clones; in studies compared against another copy, an unresolved V gene accounts for under half, and the cause of the remainder is not known. The V and J calls and clone size were taken over from that table, and D and trimming were inferred from the DNA. The sample includes about 170,000 clones, with about 85% observed a single time. Roughly 2.5% of the sample is in the top ten clones.

Specimen: PBMCs. The rearrangement joined TRBV15 to TRBJ2-1; TRBD2 lines up with 7 middle nucleotides. This sequence was found in a young man in good health and CMV-seropositive. The DNA sequence is TGTGCCACCAGCAGAGACCCGGCGGGAGCCGTCGGTGAGCAGTTCTTC. Its amino acids are CATSRDPAGAVGEQFF.